The rows below give T cell receptor beta chains drawn from one sample of a study of STAT5B mutations in CD4+ large granular lymphocyte leukemia. Assay: immunoSEQ multiplex PCR; the TCRdb copy retains only in-frame clones and omits some. The sample yields tens of thousands of clones, about four fifths seen once. Source material: CD4+ T cells from blood buffy coats. These receptor sequences come from a human donor in good health. Each CDR3 is given without its conserved first and last residue.

V gene	J gene	CDR3 length	CDR3 protein
TRBV19	TRBJ1-2	11	ASSIRGNYGYT
TRBV7-9	TRBJ2-7	11	ASRTALGSEQY
TRBV11-1	TRBJ1-1	13	ASSHKTGGVTEAF
TRBV28	TRBJ2-7	12	ASSFSTVTYEQY
TRBV2	TRBJ2-7	10	ASSEGGYEQY
TRBV27	TRBJ2-7	17	ASSFGGRGRTGTLYEQY
TRBV6-9	TRBJ1-4	9	ASKGAEKLF
TRBV6-6	TRBJ2-5	13	ASSYLGHNQETQY
TRBV29-1	TRBJ1-1	11	SVERGQITEAF
TRBV7-8	TRBJ1-5	13	ASTLDNYSNQPQH
TRBV5-1	TRBJ2-7	12	ASSFDRGAYEQY
TRBV7-9	TRBJ2-7	12	ASSLGQDPYEQY
TRBV6-6	TRBJ2-7	10	ASSFSGSEQY
TRBV2	TRBJ1-1	14	ASKSRTGAWGTEAF
TRBV28	TRBJ2-7	10	ASSAFSYEQY
TRBV2	TRBJ1-1	11	ASGQGEETEAF
TRBV13	TRBJ1-5	10	ASSLSGQPQH
TRBV7-2	TRBJ1-1	11	ASSLAQGTEAF
TRBV20-1	TRBJ2-4	9	SGGAVNIQY
TRBV4-3	TRBJ1-3	15	ASSHEGGGALGNTIY
TRBV5-6	TRBJ1-6	13	ASSRPGTYNSPLH
TRBV7-6	TRBJ2-7	11	ASSISSYYEQY
TRBV18	TRBJ2-7	12	ASSSGTGYAEQY